Listed below are T cell receptor beta chains from one sample, sequenced in a study of blood T cell repertoires in COVID-19. The repertoire was sequenced with immunoSEQ multiplex PCR; TCRdb's copy has only in-frame clones and lacks some. The data contain 120,000 to 150,000 clones, 70% to 90% of them seen just once; the ten biggest clones take up around 5%. The sequenced sample consisted of peripheral blood. The source of these receptors is a woman between 50 and 59 years old with acute or convalescent COVID-19. CDR3s include the opening cysteine and the closing phenylalanine or tryptophan. The D gene is left open where the match is weak. Expanded clones get a size class; other rows say once, few or many, or leave the size out.

CDR3 length,clone size,V gene,J gene,D gene,CDR3 protein,CDR3 DNA
11,-,TRBV6-2/TRBV6-3,TRBJ1-1,-,CASSYPREAFF,TGTGCCAGCAGTTACCCGAGGGAAGCTTTCTTT
14,once,TRBV27,TRBJ2-1,-,CASSFLKLPDEQFF,TGTGCCAGCAGTTTTTTGAAGCTTCCGGATGAGCAGTTCTTC
13,-,TRBV12-3/TRBV12-4,TRBJ1-1,TRBD1,CASRRQGYTEAFF,TGTGCCAGCAGAAGACAGGGCTACACTGAAGCTTTCTTT
17,once,TRBV21-1,TRBJ2-1,-,CASFQLYGESSYNEQFF,TGTGCCAGTTTTCAACTATACGGGGAGAGCTCCTACAATGAGCAGTTCTTC
18,-,TRBV5-1,TRBJ2-3,TRBD2,CASSLGLAGGSSTDTQYF,TGCGCCAGCAGCTTGGGACTAGCGGGGGGATCTAGCACAGATACGCAGTATTTT
16,-,TRBV5-4,TRBJ2-3,TRBD2,CASSIGTSGDVDTQYF,TGTGCCAGCAGCATCGGGACTAGCGGGGACGTAGATACGCAGTATTTT
16,-,TRBV29-1,TRBJ2-6,-,CSVWAGASSGANVLTF,TGCAGCGTTTGGGCGGGTGCAAGCTCTGGGGCCAACGTCCTGACTTTC
14,-,TRBV6-5,TRBJ2-5,-,CATSSSDRQETQYF,TGTGCCACGTCCTCCAGCGACAGACAAGAGACCCAGTACTTC
14,once,TRBV6-1,TRBJ2-7,TRBD2,CASSEDGGGYEQYF,TGTGCCAGCAGTGAAGATGGCGGGGGGTACGAGCAGTACTTC
11,-,TRBV10-3,TRBJ2-2,TRBD1,CATGQGGELFF,TGTGCCACAGGACAGGGTGGGGAGCTGTTTTTT
15,-,TRBV5-1,TRBJ2-1,-,CASSPPPKRDNEQFF,TGCGCCAGCAGCCCCCCCCCGAAGAGAGACAATGAGCAGTTCTTC
18,-,TRBV19,TRBJ1-3,-,CASSSLLTGLSSGNTIYF,TGTGCCAGTAGTAGCTTACTGACAGGCTTGAGCTCTGGAAACACCATATATTTT
12,once,TRBV29-1,TRBJ2-5,-,CSVEESRETQYF,TGCAGCGTTGAAGAAAGTAGAGAGACCCAGTACTTC
12,-,TRBV28,TRBJ1-6,TRBD1,CASGTGSSPLHF,TGTGCTTCTGGGACAGGGAGTTCACCCCTCCACTTT
15,-,TRBV11-2,TRBJ1-1,-,CASSLVWGGGTEAFF,TGTGCCAGCAGCTTAGTTTGGGGGGGAGGTACTGAAGCTTTCTTT
12,many,TRBV27,TRBJ1-6,-,CASSPINSPLHF,TGTGCCAGCAGTCCCATCAATTCACCCCTCCACTTT
13,once,TRBV7-2,TRBJ2-3,TRBD2,CVSSPRGADTQYF,TGTGTCAGCAGCCCCCGGGGGGCAGATACGCAGTATTTT
15,few,TRBV9,TRBJ1-1,-,CASSVAGVMNTEAFF,TGTGCCAGCAGCGTAGCAGGGGTCATGAACACTGAAGCTTTCTTT
15,many,TRBV19,TRBJ1-5,-,CASSIYHYSNQPQHF,TGTGCCAGTAGTATCTACCATTATAGCAATCAGCCCCAGCATTTT
14,-,TRBV28,TRBJ1-3,-,CASTKSVSGNTIYF,TGTGCCAGCACCAAGAGTGTGTCCGGAAACACCATATATTTT
13,-,TRBV19,TRBJ1-2,TRBD1,CASSIDRGHGYTF,TGTGCCAGTAGTATCGACAGGGGGCATGGCTACACCTTC
15,few,TRBV11-2,TRBJ2-7,TRBD1,CASSLDGTGPYEQYF,TGTGCCAGCAGCTTAGATGGGACAGGGCCCTACGAGCAGTACTTC
15,-,TRBV7-8,TRBJ1-5,-,CASSPTGYSNQPQHF,TGTGCCAGCAGCCCAACAGGGTATAGCAATCAGCCCCAGCATTTT
17,-,TRBV2,TRBJ2-3,TRBD2,CASSFASGGMGTDTQYF,TGTGCCAGCAGTTTTGCTAGCGGGGGAATGGGCACAGATACGCAGTATTTT
15,-,TRBV15,TRBJ2-5,-,CATSRDLGPQETQYF,TGTGCCACCAGCAGAGATTTGGGGCCCCAAGAGACCCAGTACTTC
15,-,TRBV4-2,TRBJ2-7,-,CASSQELQGITRQYF,TGTGCCAGCAGCCAAGAACTACAGGGAATTACGAGGCAGTACTTC
14,-,TRBV6-1,TRBJ1-4,TRBD1,CASSTGQGNEKLFF,TGTGCCAGCAGCACGGGACAGGGTAATGAAAAACTGTTTTTT
14,-,TRBV6-2/TRBV6-3,TRBJ1-5,-,CASSYTQGYQPQHF,TGTGCCAGCAGTTACACCCAGGGGTATCAGCCCCAGCATTTT
12,-,TRBV30,TRBJ2-1,TRBD2,CAWRLADLEQFF,TGTGCCTGGAGGCTAGCGGACCTTGAGCAGTTCTTC